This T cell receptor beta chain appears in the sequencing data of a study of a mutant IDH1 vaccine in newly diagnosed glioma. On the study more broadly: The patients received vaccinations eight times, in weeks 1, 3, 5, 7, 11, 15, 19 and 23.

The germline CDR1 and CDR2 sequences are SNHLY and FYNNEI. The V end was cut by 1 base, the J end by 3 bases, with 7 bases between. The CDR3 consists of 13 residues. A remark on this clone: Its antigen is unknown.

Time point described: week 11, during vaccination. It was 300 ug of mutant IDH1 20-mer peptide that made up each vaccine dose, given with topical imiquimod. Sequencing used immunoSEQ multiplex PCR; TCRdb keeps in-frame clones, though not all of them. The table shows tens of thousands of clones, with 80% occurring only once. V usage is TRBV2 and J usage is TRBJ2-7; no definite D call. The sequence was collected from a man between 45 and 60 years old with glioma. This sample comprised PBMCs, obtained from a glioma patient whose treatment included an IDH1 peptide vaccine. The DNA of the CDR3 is TGTGCCAGCAGTGAAGTGGCAAACTACGAGCAGTACTTC. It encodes CASSEVANYEQYF. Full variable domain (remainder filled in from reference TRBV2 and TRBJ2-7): EPEVTQTPSHQVTQMGQEVILRCVPISNHLYFYWYRQILGQKVEFLVSFYNNEISEKSEIFDDQFSVERPDGSNFTLKIRSTKLEDSAMYFCASSEVANYEQYFGPGTRLTVT.